The entry below gives a single TCR beta chain sequence along with its context. Repertoires were generated with immunoSEQ multiplex PCR, while TCRdb's copy carries only in-frame clones and drops some. The sample includes roughly 80,000 clones, roughly 74% of them seen just once. This sample is drawn from a study of radiotherapy plus CTLA-4 blockade in lung cancer. The CDR3 contains 13 residues. Germline CDR1 reads SGHTA; CDR2 reads FQGNSA. The V end was cut by 5 bases, the J end by 7 bases, with 9 bases between. The chain carries TRBV7-2 and TRBJ1-6; unclear D gene. This specimen was peripheral blood, taken from a patient treated with radiotherapy plus ipilimumab. This clonotype was obtained from a human donor with non-small cell lung cancer whose response to radiotherapy plus ipilimumab could not be evaluated. The CDR3 DNA follows: TGTGCCAGCAGCCCACGGTCCAATTCACCCCTCCACTTT. This codes for CASSPRSNSPLHF.